These T cell receptor beta chains were read from a single sample in a study of control samples from healthy donors and cancer patients. The repertoire was sequenced with immunoSEQ multiplex PCR; TCRdb's copy has only in-frame clones and lacks some. Of hundreds of thousands of clones in the sample, almost 85% were seen once. The sequencing input was PBMCs. These receptors were obtained from a woman aged 60-75 years with lung cancer. CDR3s include the opening cysteine and the closing phenylalanine or tryptophan. A D gene is named only where the DNA matches it firmly. Size tells how often a clone was seen (once, few, many) or the class of an expanded clone, and some rows leave it out.

V: TRBV2; J: TRBJ2-7; size: NA; D: TRBD1; DNA: TGTGCCAGCGAACAGGGGATTTGGAACGAGCAGTACTTC; CDR3: CASEQGIWNEQYF
V: TRBV24-1; J: TRBJ1-5; size: NA; D: NA; DNA: TGTGCCACCAGTGACCTCAGGGTTAGCAATCAGCCCCAGCATTTT; CDR3: CATSDLRVSNQPQHF
V: TRBV3-1/TRBV3-2; J: TRBJ1-2; size: once; D: NA; DNA: TGTGCCAGCAGCCCTCCAGTTCGGTACTATGGCTACACCTTC; CDR3: CASSPPVRYYGYTF
V: TRBV5-1; J: TRBJ1-4; size: NA; D: NA; DNA: TGCGCCAGCAGCTTGGGGAATAGAGCAACTAATGAAAAACTGTTTTTT; CDR3: CASSLGNRATNEKLFF
V: TRBV30; J: TRBJ1-1; size: NA; D: NA; DNA: TGTGCCTGGACCCTAGGATGGGGCGGCACTGAAGCTTTCTTT; CDR3: CAWTLGWGGTEAFF
V: TRBV11-2; J: TRBJ2-7; size: NA; D: TRBD2; DNA: TGTGCCAGCAGCTTAGCGGCTAGCGGGAGATCCAACGAGCAGTACTTC; CDR3: CASSLAASGRSNEQYF
V: TRBV27; J: TRBJ1-4; size: NA; D: NA; DNA: TGTGCCAGCAGTTTATCTCCAGGGGTGGAAAAACTGTTTTTT; CDR3: CASSLSPGVEKLFF
V: TRBV3-1/TRBV3-2; J: TRBJ1-2; size: NA; D: NA; DNA: TGTGCCAGCAGCCAGCATGAGGACTATGGCTACACCTTC; CDR3: CASSQHEDYGYTF
V: TRBV28; J: TRBJ1-4; size: NA; D: TRBD1; DNA: TGTGCCAGCAGTCCCCGGACAGGGAGTGCAACTAATGAAAAACTGTTTTTT; CDR3: CASSPRTGSATNEKLFF
V: TRBV28; J: TRBJ1-5; size: few; D: NA; DNA: TGTGCCAGCAGTAATAATCAGCCCCAGCATTTT; CDR3: CASSNNQPQHF
V: TRBV6-6; J: TRBJ2-1; size: NA; D: TRBD1; DNA: TGTGCCAGCAGGCCCCCACAGGGGAATGAGCAGTTCTTC; CDR3: CASRPPQGNEQFF
V: TRBV19; J: TRBJ1-6; size: NA; D: TRBD1; DNA: TGTGCCAGTAATCCCGGGACAGGGCTTCTTTCACCCCTCCACTTT; CDR3: CASNPGTGLLSPLHF
V: TRBV5-1; J: TRBJ2-2; size: NA; D: NA; DNA: TGCGCCAGCAGCTTGGCCAGGGGGGGTGCCGGGGAGCTGTTTTTT; CDR3: CASSLARGGAGELFF
V: TRBV27; J: TRBJ1-5; size: NA; D: TRBD1; DNA: TGTGCCAGCAGTTTATGGGGTGGGACAGGTAATCAGCCCCAGCATTTT; CDR3: CASSLWGGTGNQPQHF
V: TRBV6-1; J: TRBJ2-3; size: NA; D: TRBD1; DNA: TGTGCCAGCAGTGAAGCGTTGGGACAGGGGTCAGATACGCAGTATTTT; CDR3: CASSEALGQGSDTQYF
V: TRBV6-5; J: TRBJ2-3; size: NA; D: NA; DNA: TGTGCCAGCAACCTGGACGGGCCTAGCACAGATACGCAGTATTTT; CDR3: CASNLDGPSTDTQYF
V: TRBV27; J: TRBJ2-7; size: NA; D: NA; DNA: TGTGCCAGCAGTGACAGTGACTTCGAGCAGTACTTC; CDR3: CASSDSDFEQYF